The 14 T cell receptor beta chains given below trace back to one sample, sequenced in a study of memory CD4+ T cells and cytomegalovirus serostatus. Clones were read by immunoSEQ multiplex PCR, and TCRdb kept only the in-frame ones, dropping some. The repertoire holds tens of thousands of clones, with roughly 80% as singletons. Single viable CD3+CD4+CD8-CD45RO+ cells were sorted as the memory CD4+ T cells. Sample: memory CD4+ T cells from blood. The receptors were sampled from an adult in good health and CMV-seronegative.

The chain employs TRBV7-2 and TRBJ1-1; D might be TRBD1 (5 bases). Germline lookup yields CDR1 SGHTA and CDR2 FQGNSA. V dropped 3 bases and J dropped 1 base, with 12 bases sitting between them. The CDR3 sequence is 15 residues long. In nucleotides, the CDR3 is TGTGCCAGCAGCTTCCTCGGGACGGCGAACACTGAAGCTTTCTTT. Encoded protein: CASSFLGTANTEAFF. Filled out from reference TRBV7-2 and TRBJ1-1, the complete variable domain reads GAGVSQSPSNKVTEKGKDVELRCDPISGHTALYWYRQSLGQGLEFLIYFQGNSAPDKSGLPSDRFSAERTGGSVSTLTIQRTQQEDSAVYLCASSFLGTANTEAFFGQGTRLTVV.

CDR3 DNA sequence: TGTGCCGCGACTAGCGGGGGGGCCGTGAATGAGCAGTTCTTC. Protein sequence: CAATSGGAVNEQFF. The chain is built from TRBV10-3 and TRBJ2-1; TRBD2 matches at 14 bases. The germline V gene has CDR1 ENHRY and CDR2 SYGVKD. The CDR3 is made up of 14 amino acids. After removal of 11 bases from V and 7 bases from J, the junction contained 7 bases not matched to a gene.

The rearrangement joins TRBV28 to TRBJ2-5, with D possibly being TRBD1 or TRBD2 (5 bases each). TRBJ2-7 matches the DNA end more closely, so the J call is doubtful. The CDR3 sequence is 13 residues long. The germline CDR1 and CDR2 sequences are MDHEN and SYDVKM. The CDR3 coding sequence is TGTGCCAGCAGCCCTGCGAGGGGATACGAGCAGTACTTC. The encoded protein is CASSPARGYEQYF.

The V and J genes are TRBV30 and TRBJ2-4; D might be TRBD1 (6 bases). Germline values: CDR1 GTSNPN, CDR2 SVGIG (reference sequence). The V and J ends lost 2 bases and 4 bases respectively, with 15 bases between them. The CDR3 runs to 15 residues. In nucleotides, the CDR3 is TGTGCCTGGAGTTTTCCAGGGGCCCTAAAAAACATTCAGTACTTC. As protein: CAWSFPGALKNIQYF.

The chain joins TRBV10-3 to TRBJ1-5; D gene ambiguous. Looked up from germline, CDR1 is ENHRY and CDR2 is SYGVKD. V was cut by 4 bases and J by 3 bases, with 7 bases left in between. This CDR3 has 13 residues. The CDR3 sequence is CAISGLDNQPQHF. CDR3 sequence (DNA): TGTGCCATCAGTGGCCTGGACAATCAGCCCCAGCATTTT.

The V and J genes are TRBV25-1 and TRBJ2-1, with 9 bases that match TRBD2. V trimming: 6 bases; J trimming: 4 bases; junction bases outside the gene matches: 7. The CDR3 is 15 amino acids. CDR1 is MGHDK, CDR2 SYGVNS, per germline. The CDR3 sequence is CASRTSGVSYNEQFF. The CDR3 DNA sequence: TGTGCCAGCAGGACTAGCGGTGTCTCTTACAATGAGCAGTTCTTC.

The chain recombines TRBV11-1 with TRBJ2-1; a possible D gene is TRBD1 (6 bases). Germline-derived CDR1 and CDR2 are SGHAT and FQDESV (reference sequence). This CDR3 comprises 13 residues. V lost 2 bases and J 12 bases, leaving 14 bases between the germline ends. The CDR3, as DNA: TGTGCCAGCAGCTTAACCCGACAGGCCGGGCAGTTCTTC. Its translation: CASSLTRQAGQFF.

The chain couples TRBV5-1 to TRBJ2-6; TRBD2 is a possible D gene (5 bases). The V end lost 0 bases, the J end lost 0 bases, and 10 bases lay between the germline ends. Germline V gene lookup returns CDR1 SGHRS and CDR2 YFSETQ. This CDR3 region has 17 residues. Written as DNA, the CDR3 is TGCGCCAGCAGCTTGGGACACGCGGGCTCTGGGGCCAACGTCCTGACTTTC. Protein product: CASSLGHAGSGANVLTF.

This clone appeared a few times. CDR3 DNA sequence: TGTGCCAGCGGGACAGTTATGAACACTGAAGCTTTCTTT. This sequence encodes CASGTVMNTEAFF. V and J are TRBV2 and TRBJ1-1; 7 nucleotides align to TRBD1. Germline assignment: CDR1 SNHLY and CDR2 FYNNEI. The CDR3 covers 13 residues. The junction had 3 bases not matched to a gene; V was cut back by 8 bases and J by 0 bases.

This clone was detected a few times. The chain couples TRBV5-1 to TRBJ1-2, with 8 bases lining up with TRBD1. The CDR3 has 13 residues. Germline-derived CDR1 and CDR2 are SGHRS and YFSETQ. Trimming cost V 2 bases and J 7 bases; bases outside gene matches: 4. The CDR3, as DNA: TGCGCCAGCAGCTTCGGACAGGGAGGTGGCTACACCTTC. Its protein is CASSFGQGGGYTF.

The chain links TRBV6-1 to TRBJ2-7; tentatively, D is TRBD2 (6 bases). The CDR3 spans 13 residues. V lost 4 bases and J lost 6, with 13 bases in between. Per germline, CDR1 MNHNS and CDR2 SASEGT. DNA for the CDR3: TGTGCCAGCAGTGGACCACGGGACTCCGAGCAGTACTTC. Its protein product is CASSGPRDSEQYF.

This sequence joins TRBV19 and TRBJ1-2, with 7 positions matching TRBD1. The CDR3 totals 15 residues. V lost 6 bases, J lost 3 bases, and 10 bases stayed unmatched. Germline CDR1 reads LNHDA; CDR2 reads SQIVND (reference sequence). CDR3 DNA: TGTGCCAGTAGGCCCCTTATGGGACAGCACTATGGCTACACCTTC. Its protein is CASRPLMGQHYGYTF.

The gene calls are TRBV7-2 and TRBJ2-1, with 8 bases lining up with TRBD1. Germline V gene lookup returns CDR1 SGHTA and CDR2 FQGNSA. After removal of 5 bases from V and 4 bases from J, the junction contained 4 bases not matched to a gene. The CDR3 has 14 amino acids. CDR3 in amino acids: CASSEGQVYNEQFF. The CDR3 region has the DNA TGTGCCAGCAGCGAGGGACAGGTTTACAATGAGCAGTTCTTC.

This clone was seen a few times. The rearrangement joins TRBV2 to TRBJ2-7; no firm D call. This CDR3 comprises 11 residues. CDR1 is SNHLY and CDR2 is FYNNEI in the germline V gene. With 6 bases removed from V and 6 bases from J, the gap between germline ends came to 9 bases. In nucleotides, the CDR3 is TGTGCCAGCAGACGTTCGAGCGAGCAGTACTTC. Residues: CASRRSSEQYF.